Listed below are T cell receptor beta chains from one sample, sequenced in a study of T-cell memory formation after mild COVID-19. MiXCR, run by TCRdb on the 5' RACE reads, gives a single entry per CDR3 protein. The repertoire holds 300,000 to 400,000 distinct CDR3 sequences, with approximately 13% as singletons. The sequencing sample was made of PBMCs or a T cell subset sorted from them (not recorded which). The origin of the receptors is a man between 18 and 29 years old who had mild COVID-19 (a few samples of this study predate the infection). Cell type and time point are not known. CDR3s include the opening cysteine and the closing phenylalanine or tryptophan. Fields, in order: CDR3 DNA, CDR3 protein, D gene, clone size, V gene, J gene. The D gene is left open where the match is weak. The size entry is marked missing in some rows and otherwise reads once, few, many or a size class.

CDR3 DNA: TGTGCCAGCAGCGTAACGGCAGGCCTAGCCAAAAACATTCAGTACTTC
CDR3 protein: CASSVTAGLAKNIQYF
D gene: .
clone size: .
V gene: TRBV9
J gene: TRBJ2-4

CDR3 DNA: TGTGCCAGCAGCTCTGGACCAGCCATCTCACCCCTCCACTTT
CDR3 protein: CASSSGPAISPLHF
D gene: .
clone size: few
V gene: TRBV7-2
J gene: TRBJ1-6

CDR3 DNA: TGTGCCAGCAGCCTTAACAGCCCCGGAGATTCACCCCTCCACTTT
CDR3 protein: CASSLNSPGDSPLHF
D gene: .
clone size: .
V gene: TRBV7-2
J gene: TRBJ1-6

CDR3 DNA: TGCGCCAGCAGCTCGAAACAGGTGTTGAGTAGCTATGGCTACACCTTC
CDR3 protein: CASSSKQVLSSYGYTF
D gene: .
clone size: few
V gene: TRBV5-1
J gene: TRBJ1-2

CDR3 DNA: TGCGCCAGCAACCGGGACAGAACCACAGATACGCAGTATTTT
CDR3 protein: CASNRDRTTDTQYF
D gene: TRBD1
clone size: many
V gene: TRBV5-1
J gene: TRBJ2-3

CDR3 DNA: TGTGCCAGCAGCTTATTCGGACAGGCGGAGGGTGGCTACACCTTC
CDR3 protein: CASSLFGQAEGGYTF
D gene: TRBD1
clone size: .
V gene: TRBV7-2
J gene: TRBJ1-2

CDR3 DNA: TGCGCCAGCAGCCAAGATTGGGGGCTTGGAAGTGAAAAACTGTTTTTT
CDR3 protein: CASSQDWGLGSEKLFF
D gene: .
clone size: .
V gene: TRBV4-3
J gene: TRBJ1-4

CDR3 DNA: TGTGCCAGCAGTCTCCAACCCGGGACAGGGAACTATGGCTACACCTTC
CDR3 protein: CASSLQPGTGNYGYTF
D gene: TRBD1
clone size: .
V gene: TRBV6-1
J gene: TRBJ1-2

CDR3 DNA: TGCGCCAGCAGCTGGGGACTGGCTGAAGATGAGCAGTTCTTC
CDR3 protein: CASSWGLAEDEQFF
D gene: .
clone size: many
V gene: TRBV5-1
J gene: TRBJ2-1

CDR3 DNA: TGTGCCAGCAGTCTACAGGGAGCTAACTATGGCTACACCTTC
CDR3 protein: CASSLQGANYGYTF
D gene: .
clone size: many
V gene: TRBV12-3/TRBV12-4
J gene: TRBJ1-2

CDR3 DNA: TGCAGTGCTGTTCTAGCGGCTCCCACGACAGATACGCAGTATTTT
CDR3 protein: CSAVLAAPTTDTQYF
D gene: TRBD2
clone size: few
V gene: TRBV20-1
J gene: TRBJ2-3

CDR3 DNA: TGCAGTGCTAGTGGGTCCAAGACGGACACCGGGGAGCTGTTTTTT
CDR3 protein: CSASGSKTDTGELFF
D gene: .
clone size: few
V gene: TRBV20-1
J gene: TRBJ2-2

CDR3 DNA: TGTGCCAGCAGTTCCCGACAGGGGACAGAGACCCAGTACTTC
CDR3 protein: CASSSRQGTETQYF
D gene: TRBD1
clone size: .
V gene: TRBV27
J gene: TRBJ2-5

CDR3 DNA: TGTGCCAGCAGCCTGATCGCGGGCCCCACAGATACGCAGTATTTT
CDR3 protein: CASSLIAGPTDTQYF
D gene: .
clone size: .
V gene: TRBV5-4
J gene: TRBJ2-3

CDR3 DNA: TGTGCCAGCTGGCGGGGAGACACCGGGGAGCTGTTTTTT
CDR3 protein: CASWRGDTGELFF
D gene: .
clone size: few
V gene: TRBV6-5
J gene: TRBJ2-2

CDR3 DNA: TGTGCTAGCAGCTCTGGGACAGGGGACGCAGATACGCAGTATTTT
CDR3 protein: CASSSGTGDADTQYF
D gene: TRBD1
clone size: many
V gene: TRBV7-7
J gene: TRBJ2-3

CDR3 DNA: TGTGCCAGCAGCAAGGCCGGGGCGGGGGGTCGGAATGAGCAGTTCTTC
CDR3 protein: CASSKAGAGGRNEQFF
D gene: TRBD2
clone size: .
V gene: TRBV6-5
J gene: TRBJ2-1

CDR3 DNA: TGCGCCAGCAGCAGCGGACTGGCAACGTCCGGGGAGACCCAGTACTTC
CDR3 protein: CASSSGLATSGETQYF
D gene: .
clone size: .
V gene: TRBV5-1
J gene: TRBJ2-5

CDR3 DNA: TGCAGTGCGGGTCACGCTCAGGGGATGAACACTGAAGCTTTCTTT
CDR3 protein: CSAGHAQGMNTEAFF
D gene: .
clone size: few
V gene: TRBV20-1
J gene: TRBJ1-1

CDR3 DNA: TGTGCCAGCAGCCCCGGGACAGCTTTAGGGACCCAGTACTTC
CDR3 protein: CASSPGTALGTQYF
D gene: TRBD1
clone size: .
V gene: TRBV5-6
J gene: TRBJ2-5

CDR3 DNA: TGCGCCAGCAGCCATAAACTACTTGAGGGAGCTTTCTTT
CDR3 protein: CASSHKLLEGAFF
D gene: .
clone size: .
V gene: TRBV4-3
J gene: TRBJ1-1

CDR3 DNA: TGTGCCAGCAGCTTAGCTCCGGACCTTCTCCCCAATCAGCCCCAGCATTTT
CDR3 protein: CASSLAPDLLPNQPQHF
D gene: .
clone size: .
V gene: TRBV7-6
J gene: TRBJ1-5

CDR3 DNA: TGTGCCAGCCGAAACGGGGCGCTCGACTACAATGAGCAGTTCTTC
CDR3 protein: CASRNGALDYNEQFF
D gene: .
clone size: few
V gene: TRBV7-9
J gene: TRBJ2-1

CDR3 DNA: TGCGCCAGCAGCCAAGATTTGGGATACAATGAGCAGTTCTTC
CDR3 protein: CASSQDLGYNEQFF
D gene: .
clone size: .
V gene: TRBV4-3
J gene: TRBJ2-1